The T cell receptor beta chain described here comes from a study of cytomegalovirus exposure and HLA in healthy donors. Notes on the study in general: In a later analysis, common viral pathogens appeared linked to several of the most significant clusters.

On this clone: Its antigen is unknown.

The CDR3 loop spans 16 amino acids. Per the germline V gene, CDR1 is SGHVS and CDR2 is FNYEAQ. The ends lost 5 bases at V and 4 bases at J; junction bases unmatched: 8. The PCR employed 60 Vbeta primers together with 13 Jbeta primers. Assay: immunoSEQ multiplex PCR; the TCRdb copy retains only in-frame clones and omits some. The table shows about 72,000 clones, with about 66% occurring only once. This chain links TRBV7-6 with TRBJ2-2; TRBD1 agrees at 9 bases. Sequencing was carried out using PBMCs. This clonotype originated in a man between 35 and 55 years old in good health and CMV-seropositive. CDR3 amino acids: CASSNPGQGGTGELFF. CDR3 coding DNA: TGTGCCAGCAGCAACCCGGGACAGGGCGGCACCGGGGAGCTGTTTTTT.